Below are 21 T cell receptor beta chains sequenced from a single sample in a study of blood T cell repertoires in COVID-19. Libraries were prepared by immunoSEQ multiplex PCR; TCRdb keeps only in-frame clonotypes and omits some of them. The sample contains around 140,000 clones, approximately 88% of which appear only once. Material: peripheral blood. The receptors originated from a human donor in a cohort sampled during active COVID-19.

The chain is built from TRBV5-1 and TRBJ1-3; D is unresolved. Germline V gene sequence: CDR1 SGHRS, CDR2 YFSETQ. The CDR3 length is 17 residues. The V and J ends lost 3 bases and 0 bases respectively, with 16 bases between them. The CDR3: CASSSDGTRSSGNTIYF. DNA for the CDR3: TGCGCCAGCAGCTCGGACGGTACTAGGAGCTCTGGAAACACCATATATTTT.

The genes are TRBV7-9 and TRBJ1-1; D is unresolved. Trimming took 3 bases from V and 4 from J, leaving 12 bases between them. In germline, CDR1 is SEHNR, CDR2 FQNEAQ (reference sequence). CDR3 length: 14 residues. The CDR3 region has the DNA TGTGCCAGCAGCTTCTCCGGGATTATCACTGAAGCTTTCTTT. Its protein product is CASSFSGIITEAFF.

Comment on this clone: An end of the junction does not agree with germline; a read error may underlie this. The gene calls are TRBV5-6 and TRBJ2-7; TRBD2 matches 7 bases. Germline CDR1 and CDR2: SGHDT and YYEEEE. The CDR3 runs to 14 residues. This CDR3 reads CASTLGRGSSEQYF. For the CDR3, the DNA is TGTGCCAGCACCCTTGGGCGGGGGTCCTCCGAGCAGTACTTC.

This clone was recorded a few times. This chain connects TRBV5-1 to TRBJ2-3, with TRBD2 matching over 10 bases. V trimming: 3 bases; J trimming: 3 bases; junction bases outside the gene matches: 10. The germline V gene encodes CDR1 SGHRS and CDR2 YFSETQ. The CDR3 contains 17 residues. The CDR3 coding sequence is TGCGCCAGCAGCTCTTGGGGAGCGGGGGGGCCAACAGATACGCAGTATTTT. Amino acids: CASSSWGAGGPTDTQYF.

The chain couples TRBV18 to TRBJ2-1, with TRBD1 identical over 8 bases. CDR1 and CDR2 (germline): KGHSH, LQKENI. Unmatched junction bases numbered 11, after V lost 5 bases and J lost 5 bases. CDR3 length: 16 amino acids. The CDR3 region is CASSGQGLKADNEQFF. CDR3 nucleotide sequence: TGTGCCAGCTCAGGACAGGGTCTTAAGGCCGACAATGAGCAGTTCTTC.

The chain employs TRBV6-5 and TRBJ2-7, with D perhaps matching TRBD1 (5 bases). Germline V gene lookup returns CDR1 MNHEY and CDR2 SVGAGI. V lost 6 bases, J lost 7 bases, and 16 bases lay in between. The CDR3 has 13 amino acids. The chain's CDR3 is CASSPQVEREQYF. CDR3 bases: TGTGCCAGCAGCCCACAGGTAGAGCGAGAGCAGTACTTC.

This chain connects TRBV28 to TRBJ2-7; D unresolved. Germline CDR1 reads MDHEN; CDR2 reads SYDVKM. The CDR3 has 13 amino acids. The V and J ends lost 5 bases and 12 bases respectively, with 20 bases between them. CDR3 sequence: CASSPGVAGPWYV. The CDR3, as DNA: TGTGCCAGCAGTCCCGGCGTGGCAGGTCCGTGGTACGTC.

This chain connects TRBV11-1 to TRBJ2-4; D perhaps matches TRBD1 (5 bases). Germline CDR1 SGHAT, CDR2 FQDESV (reference sequence). V was clipped by 7 bases and J by 8 bases, with 12 bases between them. The length of the CDR3 is 12 residues. The CDR3 DNA reads TGTGCCAGCAACCAGGGCCAAGACATTCAGTACTTC. It yields the protein CASNQGQDIQYF.

The chain employs TRBV7-3 and TRBJ2-1; D is uncertain. Per the germline V gene, CDR1 is SGHTA and CDR2 is FQGTGA. V was pared by 2 bases and J by 0 bases, with 8 bases between. The CDR3 runs to 15 residues. This CDR3 is CASSLGQTSYNEQFF. CDR3 nucleotide sequence: TGTGCCAGCAGCTTAGGGCAGACCTCCTACAATGAGCAGTTCTTC.

The genes are TRBV7-6 and TRBJ1-1; perhaps TRBD1 as D (5 bases). This CDR3 is 16 amino acids long. Trimming removed 5 bases from V and 0 bases from J, with 16 bases in between. Germline V gene data show CDR1 as SGHVS and CDR2 as FNYEAQ. CDR3 amino acids: CASSLLAGGVNTEAFF. The DNA for the CDR3 is TGTGCCAGCAGCCTACTTGCGGGAGGGGTGAACACTGAAGCTTTCTTT.

This sequence joins TRBV15 and TRBJ2-3, with D possibly being TRBD2 (6 bases). V gave up 9 bases and J gave up 7 bases, with 11 bases separating them. Germline V gives CDR1 LNHNV, CDR2 YYDKDF (reference sequence). The CDR3 spans 11 residues. The DNA of the CDR3 is TGTGCCACTTCCGGGGGTTATACGCAGTATTTT. It specifies CATSGGYTQYF. Filled out from reference TRBV15 and TRBJ2-3, the complete variable domain reads DAMVIQNPRYQVTQFGKPVTLSCSQTLNHNVMYWYQQKSSQAPKLLFHYYDKDFNNEADTPDNFQSRRPNTSFCFLDIRSPGLGDTAMYLCATSGGYTQYFGPGTRLTVL.

The V call is TRBV6-6, the J call TRBJ1-2; 10 nucleotides agree with TRBD1. Germline V lookup: CDR1 MNHNY, CDR2 SVGAGI (reference sequence). CDR3 size: 12 residues. Losses at the gene ends were 6 bases for V and 6 bases for J; bases not matched to a gene: 1. In nucleotides, the CDR3 is TGTGCCAGCAGGGGGACAGGGGATGGCTACACCTTC. Protein product: CASRGTGDGYTF.

The chain employs TRBV14 and TRBJ1-1, with D unresolved. This CDR3 has 16 residues. CDR1 is SGHDN, CDR2 FVKESK, per germline. Trimming stripped 0 bases from V and 0 bases from J, with 11 bases between. CDR3 sequence reads: CASSQESLQVNTEAFF. CDR3 coding DNA: TGTGCCAGCAGCCAAGAATCTCTCCAGGTGAACACTGAAGCTTTCTTT.

The chain employs TRBV28 and TRBJ1-1, with D possibly TRBD1 on 5 matching bases. The CDR3 totals 13 residues. The V end was cut by 3 bases, the J end by 5 bases, with 10 bases between. Germline V gene sequence: CDR1 MDHEN, CDR2 SYDVKM. This CDR3 is CASSFLRGTEAFF. DNA of the CDR3: TGTGCCAGCAGTTTTCTAAGGGGAACTGAAGCTTTCTTT.

This clone was counted between two and nine times. This rearrangement joins TRBV7-2 to TRBJ1-6; 7 nucleotides line up with TRBD1. The CDR3 is 15 residues long. V shed 1 base, J shed 9 bases, and the junction held 6 bases outside the gene matches. Looked up from germline, CDR1 is SGHTA and CDR2 is FQGNSA. The CDR3 here is CASSLGPGQSSPLHF. CDR3 DNA: TGTGCCAGCAGCTTAGGGCCGGGACAGAGTTCACCCCTCCACTTT.

This sequence joins TRBV4-2 and TRBJ2-1, with D perhaps matching TRBD2 (6 bases). CDR1 and CDR2 (germline): LGHNA, YNFKEQ. The CDR3 has 16 residues. The V and J ends lost 0 bases and 4 bases respectively, with 13 bases between them. CDR3 nucleotide sequence: TGTGCCAGCAGCCAAGAACCTACCGGGGGATACAATGAGCAGTTCTTC. It encodes CASSQEPTGGYNEQFF.

CDR3 amino acids: CASRISPEGNYGYTF. The CDR3 nucleotides are TGTGCCAGCAGAATATCCCCGGAGGGGAACTATGGCTACACCTTC. The V and J genes are TRBV27 and TRBJ1-2; maybe TRBD1 (5 bases). Trimming cost V 6 bases and J 2 bases, with 16 bases left between them. The CDR3 totals 15 residues. The germline gives CDR1 MNHEY, CDR2 SMNVEV (reference sequence).

The chain is built from TRBV5-5 and TRBJ2-7, with a weak D call TRBD1 (6 bases). Germline V gene data show CDR1 as SGHKS and CDR2 as YYEKEE (reference sequence). The V end was cut by 4 bases, the J end by 1 base, with 18 bases between. This CDR3 spans 16 amino acids. In DNA form, the CDR3 reads TGTGCCAGCAGCCGAAGCGCAGGGGACCTTTCCTACGAGCAGTACTTC. This translates into CASSRSAGDLSYEQYF.

The CDR3, as DNA: TGTGCCAGTAGTCAGGACAGGGAGGACGAGCAGTACTTC. Amino acid sequence: CASSQDREDEQYF. The chain is built from TRBV19 and TRBJ2-7; 8 positions agree with TRBD1. The CDR3 is 13 residues long. CDR1 is LNHDA and CDR2 is SQIVND in the germline V gene (reference sequence). The junction had 5 bases not matched to a gene; V was cut back by 5 bases and J by 5 bases. The full variable domain, rest sourced from reference TRBV19 and TRBJ2-7, is DGGITQSPKYLFRKEGQNVTLSCEQNLNHDAMYWYRQDPGQGLRLIYYSQIVNDFQKGDIAEGYSVSREKKESFPLTVTSAQKNPTAFYLCASSQDREDEQYFGPGTRLTVT.

This chain uses TRBV15 with TRBJ1-4; no clear D. V shed 0 bases and J shed 7 bases, with 21 bases lying between them. The CDR3 covers 18 residues. Germline CDR1 is LNHNV and CDR2 is YYDKDF (reference sequence). The CDR3 sequence is CATSRDPGPAGLSEKLFF. The DNA of the CDR3 is TGTGCCACCAGCAGAGATCCTGGGCCGGCTGGCCTTAGTGAAAAACTGTTTTTT.

This chain links TRBV30 with TRBJ2-7, with TRBD1 matching over 9 bases. The germline gives CDR1 GTSNPN, CDR2 SVGIG (reference sequence). This CDR3 is built from 14 residues. J gave up 8 bases and V 5 bases, and 13 bases lay outside the gene matches. The CDR3 is CAWGGPDRGEKQYF. As DNA, the CDR3 is TGTGCCTGGGGGGGCCCGGACAGGGGTGAGAAGCAGTACTTC.